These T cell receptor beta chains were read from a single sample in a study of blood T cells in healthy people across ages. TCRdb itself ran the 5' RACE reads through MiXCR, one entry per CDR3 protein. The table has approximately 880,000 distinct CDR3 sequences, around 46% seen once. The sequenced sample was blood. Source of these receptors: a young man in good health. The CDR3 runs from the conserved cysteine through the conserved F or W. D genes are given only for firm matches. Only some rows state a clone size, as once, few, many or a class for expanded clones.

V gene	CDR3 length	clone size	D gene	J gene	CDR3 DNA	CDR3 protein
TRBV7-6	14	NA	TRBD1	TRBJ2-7	TGTGCCAGCGGCCTCGGGACAGTATCCTACGAGCAGTACTTC	CASGLGTVSYEQYF
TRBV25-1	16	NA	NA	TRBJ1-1	TGTGCCAGCAGTGAACTACTTCAGGGATACGGCACTGAAGCTTTCTTT	CASSELLQGYGTEAFF
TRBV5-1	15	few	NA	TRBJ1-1	TGCGCCAGCAGGTCCGTCGGGGGCGTCAACACTGAAGCTTTCTTT	CASRSVGGVNTEAFF
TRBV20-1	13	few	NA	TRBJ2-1	TGCAGTGCTCCCGAGGGCTCCTACAATGAGCAGTTCTTC	CSAPEGSYNEQFF
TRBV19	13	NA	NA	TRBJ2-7	TGTGCCAGTAGTATAGCGCAGTCCTACGAGCAGTACTTC	CASSIAQSYEQYF
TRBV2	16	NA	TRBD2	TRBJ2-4	TGTGCCAGCAGTGAAATTACTAGCGGGGAACGGAACATTCAGTACTTC	CASSEITSGERNIQYF
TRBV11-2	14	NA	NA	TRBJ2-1	TGTGCCAGCAGCGTCTGGGCTGGCCTCAATGAGCAGTTCTTC	CASSVWAGLNEQFF
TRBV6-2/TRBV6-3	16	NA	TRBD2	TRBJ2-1	TGTGCCAGCAGTTACTCTCGACTAGCGGGGGATAATGAGCAGTTCTTC	CASSYSRLAGDNEQFF
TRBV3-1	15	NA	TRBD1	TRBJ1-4	TGTGCCAGCAGCCCTACAGGGGGAATAGGGGAAAAACTGTTTTTT	CASSPTGGIGEKLFF
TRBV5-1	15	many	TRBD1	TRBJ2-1	TGCGCCAGCAGCTACCAGGGGGCCAGCTACAATGAGCAGTTCTTC	CASSYQGASYNEQFF
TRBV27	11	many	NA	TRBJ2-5	TGTGCCAGCAGTAATTCGGAGACCCAGTACTTC	CASSNSETQYF
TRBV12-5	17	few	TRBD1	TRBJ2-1	TGTGCTAGTGCCCGGTCTAATGGGACAGGGGGCTACAATGAGCAGTTCTTC	CASARSNGTGGYNEQFF
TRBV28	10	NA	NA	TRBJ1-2	TGTGCCAGCAGGAAAGATGGCTACACCTTC	CASRKDGYTF
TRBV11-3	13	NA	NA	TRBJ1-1	TGTGCCAGCAGCGGGTTGGCGAACACTGAAGCTTTCTTT	CASSGLANTEAFF
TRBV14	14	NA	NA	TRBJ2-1	TGTGCCAGCAGCCGGGCTCTGGAGGGACCACCATGGTTCTTC	CASSRALEGPPWFF
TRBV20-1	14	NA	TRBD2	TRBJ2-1	TGCAGTGCTATCCCGGGGGGGCCTTTCTATGGGCAGTTCTTC	CSAIPGGPFYGQFF
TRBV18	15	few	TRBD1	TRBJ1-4	TGTGCCAGCTCACCCCGACAGGGGGCTAATGAAAAACTGTTTTTT	CASSPRQGANEKLFF
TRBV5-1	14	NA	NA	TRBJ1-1	TGCGCCAGCAGCCCGGGGCTCATGAACACTGAGGCTTTCTTT	CASSPGLMNTEAFF
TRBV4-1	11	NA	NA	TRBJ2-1	TGCGCCAGCAGCCAAGATGAAGAGCAGTTCTTC	CASSQDEEQFF
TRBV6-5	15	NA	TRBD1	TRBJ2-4	TGTGCCAGCAGCCGACCTACAGGGGGGAAAAACATTCAGTACTTC	CASSRPTGGKNIQYF
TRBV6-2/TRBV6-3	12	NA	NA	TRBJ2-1	TGTGCCAGCAACGGGGTCCTTAATGAGCAGTTCTTC	CASNGVLNEQFF
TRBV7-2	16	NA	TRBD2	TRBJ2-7	TGTGCCAGCAGCTTACGTCAGGCTAGCGGTTACAATGAGCAGTACTTC	CASSLRQASGYNEQYF
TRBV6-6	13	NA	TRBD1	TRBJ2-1	TGTGCCAGCAGGTTTGACAGGGCGAGTGAGCAGTTCTTC	CASRFDRASEQFF
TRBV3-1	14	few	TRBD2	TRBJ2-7	TGTGCCAGCAGCCGTAGCGGGGGCCTCTACGAGCAGTACTTC	CASSRSGGLYEQYF
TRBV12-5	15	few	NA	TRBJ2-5	TGTGCTAGTGGTTTGTATTCAGGTGACCAAGAGACCCAGTACTTC	CASGLYSGDQETQYF
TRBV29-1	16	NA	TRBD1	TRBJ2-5	TGCAGCGTTGGGACAAGGACAGGTAGACTACAAGAGACCCAGTACTTC	CSVGTRTGRLQETQYF
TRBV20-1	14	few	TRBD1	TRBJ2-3	TGCAGTGCGCGGACAGGGATCGTGACAGATACGCAGTATTTT	CSARTGIVTDTQYF
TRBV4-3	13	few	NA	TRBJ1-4	TGCGCCAGCAGCCAAGAATATAACGAAAAACTGTTTTTT	CASSQEYNEKLFF
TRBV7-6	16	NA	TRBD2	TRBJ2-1	TGTGCCAGCAGCGCACTAGCGGTGTCCCTCCGCGATGAGCAGTTCTTC	CASSALAVSLRDEQFF
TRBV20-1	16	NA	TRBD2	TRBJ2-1	TGCAGTGCTATGGTGCTTGGCGGGGGGGTTTACAATGAGCAGTTCTTC	CSAMVLGGGVYNEQFF
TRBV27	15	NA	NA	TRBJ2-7	TGTGCCAGCAGTTTAAACGACCGAGGGGCCTACGAGCAGTACTTC	CASSLNDRGAYEQYF
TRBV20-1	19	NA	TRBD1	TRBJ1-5	TGCAGTGCTAGAGATCAATTCGCGACAGGGGTTCTCGGCAATCAGCCCCAGCATTTT	CSARDQFATGVLGNQPQHF
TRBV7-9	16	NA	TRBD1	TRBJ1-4	TGTGCCAGCAGCTTCTTCCTCAGGGGGCGCAGGGAAAAACTGTTTTTT	CASSFFLRGRREKLFF
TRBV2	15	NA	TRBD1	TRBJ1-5	TGTGCCAGCAGGGAGAGGGACAGGGGTATCCAGCCCCAGCATTTT	CASRERDRGIQPQHF
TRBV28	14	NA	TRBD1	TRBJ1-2	TGTGCCAGCAGATTAAGCGGGACAGGGTATGGCTACACCTTC	CASRLSGTGYGYTF
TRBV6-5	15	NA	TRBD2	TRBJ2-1	TGTGCCAGCAGACCTAGCGGGGGGGCATACAATGAGCAGTTCTTC	CASRPSGGAYNEQFF
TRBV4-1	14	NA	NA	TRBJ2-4	TGCGCCAGCAGCCACCTGGCCCCCAGGGACATTCAGTACTTC	CASSHLAPRDIQYF
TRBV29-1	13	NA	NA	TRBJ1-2	TGCAGCGTTAAGACCGACCTTAACTATGGCCACACCTTC	CSVKTDLNYGHTF
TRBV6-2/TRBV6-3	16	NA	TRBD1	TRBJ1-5	TGTGCCAGCAGACGACAGGGAGGGGGAAGCAATCAGCCCCAGCATTTT	CASRRQGGGSNQPQHF
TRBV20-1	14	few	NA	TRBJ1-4	TGCAGTGCTAGAGAGGCAGGGTCTAATGAAAAACTGTTTTTT	CSAREAGSNEKLFF
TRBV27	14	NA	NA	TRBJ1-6	TGTGCCAGCAGTTTCGGGGGCGTCGGGTCACCCCTCCACTTT	CASSFGGVGSPLHF
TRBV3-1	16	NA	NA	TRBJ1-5	TGTGCCAGCAGCCAAGACGGGGGGTATAGCAATCTGCCCCAGCATTTT	CASSQDGGYSNLPQHF
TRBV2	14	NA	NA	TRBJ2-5	TGTGCCAGCAGTCCACCAGGGGTCAAAGAGACCCAGTACTTC	CASSPPGVKETQYF
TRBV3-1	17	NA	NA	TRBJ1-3	TGTGCCAGCAGCCTTGAGCCAGGGCGAAGCTCTGGAAACACCATATATTTT	CASSLEPGRSSGNTIYF
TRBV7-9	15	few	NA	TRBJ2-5	TGTGCCAGCAGCTTAGAGGCCTCCTCGAGAGAGACCCAGTACTTC	CASSLEASSRETQYF
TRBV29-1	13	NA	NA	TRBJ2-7	TGCAGCGTTCCCGGACTTCAGACCTACGAGCAGTACTTC	CSVPGLQTYEQYF
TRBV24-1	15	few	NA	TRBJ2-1	TGTGCCACCAGTCGTGCGGATAGCTCCTACAATGAGCAGTTCTTC	CATSRADSSYNEQFF
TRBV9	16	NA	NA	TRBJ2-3	TGTGCCAGCAGCTCCAGTGGGGGGTCTGACACAGATACGCAGTATTTT	CASSSSGGSDTDTQYF
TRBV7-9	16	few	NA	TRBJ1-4	TGTGCCAGCAGCCCTCACACCGGGACACTGAATGAAAAACTGTTTTTT	CASSPHTGTLNEKLFF
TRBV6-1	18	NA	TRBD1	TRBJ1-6	TGTGCCAGCTACGGGACAGGGGGCGTTTCTAACCTCAATTCACCCCTCCACTTT	CASYGTGGVSNLNSPLHF
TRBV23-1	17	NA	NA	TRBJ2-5	TGCGCACGAGCTGCCGGCGGGTTGAGTGATTATCGGGAGACCCAGTACTTC	CARAAGGLSDYRETQYF
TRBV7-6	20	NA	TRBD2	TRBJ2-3	TGTGCCAGCAGCTTAGAGTATTGGCTAGCGGCGGTGAGGGGCACAGATACGCAGTATTTT	CASSLEYWLAAVRGTDTQYF